Presented here are 10 T cell receptor beta chains from one specimen sequenced in a study of response to subunit inactivated influenza vaccine. TCRdb re-called the RT-PCR reads with MiXCR, one entry per CDR3 protein. The sample includes under 550,000 distinct CDR3 sequences, approximately 7.7% seen only once; the top ten take approximately 12%. The starting material was PBMCs from blood, obtained about 24 months after vaccination. These receptors all come from a man aged 50 to 69 who received an inactivated influenza vaccine.

This clonotype was seen just once. V and J are TRBV19 and TRBJ2-7; D remains unclear. Germline V gene data show CDR1 as LNHDA and CDR2 as SQIVND (reference sequence). The V and J ends lost 4 bases and 2 bases respectively, with 18 bases between them. CDR3 size: 16 residues. CDR3 loop: CASSRLTIGRPYEQYF. In nucleotides, the CDR3 is TGTGCCAGTAGTAGATTAACTATCGGGCGTCCCTACGAGCAGTACTTC.

This clonotype was seen only a few times. V is TRBV12-5 and J is TRBJ2-1; a possible D gene is TRBD1 (6 bases). Germline V gene data show CDR1 as LGHNT and CDR2 as FRNRAP. The CDR3 length is 13 residues. V lost 1 base and J 8 bases, leaving 9 bases between the germline ends. CDR3 DNA: TGTGCTAGTGGTTTGGGAAGGGGGTATGAGCAGTTCTTC. It translates to CASGLGRGYEQFF.

This clonotype appeared many times. This chain uses TRBV10-3 with TRBJ1-4, with 8 bases identical to TRBD1. V trimming: 5 bases; J trimming: 7 bases; junction bases outside the gene matches: 6. Per the germline V gene, CDR1 is ENHRY and CDR2 is SYGVKD. This CDR3 has 14 amino acids. CDR3 DNA: TGTGCCATCAGTAAGGGACAGGACAGTGAAAAACTGTTTTTT. Translation gives CAISKGQDSEKLFF.

This clonotype was found a few times. The chain has TRBV5-1 and TRBJ2-2, with D unresolved. The V end lost 4 bases, the J end lost 6 bases, and 19 bases lay between the germline ends. In germline, CDR1 is SGHRS, CDR2 YFSETQ. The CDR3 covers 16 residues. This CDR3 is CASSPVGLSAAGELFF. CDR3 sequence (DNA): TGCGCCAGCAGCCCGGTTGGGTTGTCAGCAGCCGGGGAGCTGTTTTTT.

The sample holds a few counts of this clonotype. This chain uses TRBV6-2 or TRBV6-3 with TRBJ2-1, with D possibly matching TRBD2 (7 bases). CDR1 is MNHEY and CDR2 is SVGEGT in the germline V gene. Trimming left V 3 bases short and J 3 bases short, with 21 bases between. The CDR3 runs 18 residues. The DNA of the CDR3 is TGTGCCAGCAGTTATTCGTACGTTAGGGGGGGCTTCTACAATGAGCAGTTCTTC. It translates to CASSYSYVRGGFYNEQFF.

V and J are TRBV7-6 and TRBJ2-3; 8 positions match TRBD2. V gave up 4 bases and J gave up 2 bases; unmatched junction bases: 5. Germline CDR1 reads SGHVS; CDR2 reads FNYEAQ. CDR3 length: 15 residues. The CDR3: CASSYTSGPTDTQYF. The CDR3 nucleotides read TGTGCCAGCAGCTATACTAGCGGACCCACAGATACGCAGTATTTT.

The table lists this clonotype with many counts. V is TRBV16 and J is TRBJ1-1, with D unclear. Trimming took off 5 bases at V and 1 base at J, with 11 bases between the two ends. Per the germline V gene, CDR1 is KGHSY and CDR2 is FQNENV. This CDR3 has 14 residues. This CDR3 reads CASSDSSGNTEAFF. CDR3 coding DNA: TGTGCCAGCAGCGATTCATCAGGGAACACTGAAGCTTTCTTT.

This clonotype was seen more than once but under ten times. This chain links TRBV7-9 with TRBJ2-1; TRBD2 matches 7 bases. This CDR3 comprises 12 residues. V was clipped by 5 bases and J by 9 bases; unmatched bases: 4. The germline V gene encodes CDR1 SEHNR and CDR2 FQNEAQ (reference sequence). This CDR3 is CASSAASGEQFF. CDR3 in DNA: TGTGCCAGCAGCGCAGCTAGCGGTGAGCAGTTCTTC. The entire variable domain, with the rest obtained from reference TRBV7-9 and TRBJ2-1, is as follows: DTGVSQNPRHKITKRGQNVTFRCDPISEHNRLYWYRQTLGQGPEFLTYFQNEAQLEKSRLLSDRFSAERPKGSFSTLEIQRTEQGDSAMYLCASSAASGEQFFGPGTRLTVL.

This clonotype has ten or more counts. The V and J genes are TRBV5-5 and TRBJ1-6, with 8 positions matching TRBD1. The V segment lost 4 bases and the J segment 7 bases; nucleotides outside the gene matches: 4. This CDR3 is built from 14 residues. From germline, CDR1 is SGHKS and CDR2 YYEKEE (reference sequence). The CDR3 loop reads CASSGDRKNSPLHF. Here the CDR3 DNA reads TGTGCCAGCAGCGGGGACAGGAAAAATTCACCCCTCCACTTT.

This clonotype was counted a few times. The rearrangement uses TRBV18 and TRBJ2-2, with D maybe TRBD1 (6 bases). Trimming removed 4 bases at V and 0 bases at J, with 12 bases between. CDR3 length: 16 residues. The germline V gene has CDR1 KGHSH and CDR2 LQKENI. CDR3 amino acids: CASSLRTVANTGELFF. Here the CDR3 DNA reads TGTGCCAGCTCACTCCGGACAGTCGCGAACACCGGGGAGCTGTTTTTT.